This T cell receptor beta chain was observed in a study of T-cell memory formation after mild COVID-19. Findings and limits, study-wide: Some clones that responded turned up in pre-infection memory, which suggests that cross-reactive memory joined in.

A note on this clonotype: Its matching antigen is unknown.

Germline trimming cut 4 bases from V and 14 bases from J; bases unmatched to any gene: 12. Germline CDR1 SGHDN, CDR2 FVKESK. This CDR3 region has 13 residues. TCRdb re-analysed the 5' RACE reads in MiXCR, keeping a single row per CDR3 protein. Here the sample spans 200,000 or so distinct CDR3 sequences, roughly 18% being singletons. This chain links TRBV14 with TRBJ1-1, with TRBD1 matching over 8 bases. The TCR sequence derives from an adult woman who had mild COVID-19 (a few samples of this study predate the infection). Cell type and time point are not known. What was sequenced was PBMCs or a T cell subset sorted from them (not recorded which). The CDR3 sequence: CASSRWGTGQYFF. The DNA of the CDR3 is TGTGCCAGCAGCCGGTGGGGGACAGGACAATACTTCTTT.